A selection of T cell receptor beta chains follows, all from one sample in a study of identical twins. Each CDR3 protein is one row after TCRdb ran MiXCR on the 5' RACE reads. The sample records roughly 750,000 distinct CDR3 sequences, around 20% being singletons. These data were also reused for a study on T cells expressing NK-cell markers.

Sequences were obtained from PBMCs. The receptors were sampled from a woman aged 18-29 years in good health. CDR3s include the opening cysteine and the closing phenylalanine or tryptophan. A D gene is named only where the DNA matches it firmly. Clone size is shown for a subset of rows, as once, few, many or a class of expanded clone.

D,size,J,V,DNA,CDR3
TRBD1,many,TRBJ1-4,TRBV12-3/TRBV12-4,TGTGCCAGCAGACCAAATGCGGGACAGCTCGAAAAACTGTTTTTT,CASRPNAGQLEKLFF
.,many,TRBJ2-7,TRBV3-1,TGTGCCAGCAGCCAAGACAGGGGAGTTTCCCTGGTCTACGAGCAGTACTTC,CASSQDRGVSLVYEQYF
.,few,TRBJ2-7,TRBV6-5,TGTGCCAGCAGTTACTCGACGGGTTCCGGCTACGAGCAGTACTTC,CASSYSTGSGYEQYF
TRBD1,once,TRBJ2-3,TRBV20-1,TGCAGTGCCCCCCCGACAGGGAAGACAGATACGCAGTATTTT,CSAPPTGKTDTQYF
.,.,TRBJ1-4,TRBV12-3/TRBV12-4,TGTGCCAGCAGTTTAGGCCCCGTAGCCGGAGGCGAAAAACTGTTTTTT,CASSLGPVAGGEKLFF
.,.,TRBJ2-2,TRBV4-2,TGTGCCAGCAGCCAAGTACACGGGGAGCTGTTTTTT,CASSQVHGELFF
.,many,TRBJ2-7,TRBV5-6,TGTGCCAGCAGCTTACCTAGTACGTACGAGCAGTACTTC,CASSLPSTYEQYF
TRBD2,.,TRBJ2-1,TRBV6-2/TRBV6-3,TGTGCCAGCAGTTACCTGGCGGGAGGGCTCAATGAGCAGTTCTTC,CASSYLAGGLNEQFF
.,.,TRBJ2-3,TRBV12-3/TRBV12-4,TGTGCCAGCAGTCCGCGGAGGGCTACAGATACGCAGTATTTT,CASSPRRATDTQYF
TRBD2,few,TRBJ2-5,TRBV20-1,TGCAGTGCGCTTCTAGCGGGAGTACGAGAGACCCAGTACTTC,CSALLAGVRETQYF
TRBD2,few,TRBJ2-3,TRBV20-1,TGCAGTGGTAGCCCCCGGCTAGCGGGAGGGCCAGATACGCAGTATTTT,CSGSPRLAGGPDTQYF
.,.,TRBJ2-7,TRBV27,TGTGCCAGCAGTCCCGGGCACGGCGAGCAGTACTTC,CASSPGHGEQYF
.,few,TRBJ1-2,TRBV7-2,TGTGCCAGCAGCTTAGCAAGGACCTCGAGCTATGGCTACACCTTC,CASSLARTSSYGYTF